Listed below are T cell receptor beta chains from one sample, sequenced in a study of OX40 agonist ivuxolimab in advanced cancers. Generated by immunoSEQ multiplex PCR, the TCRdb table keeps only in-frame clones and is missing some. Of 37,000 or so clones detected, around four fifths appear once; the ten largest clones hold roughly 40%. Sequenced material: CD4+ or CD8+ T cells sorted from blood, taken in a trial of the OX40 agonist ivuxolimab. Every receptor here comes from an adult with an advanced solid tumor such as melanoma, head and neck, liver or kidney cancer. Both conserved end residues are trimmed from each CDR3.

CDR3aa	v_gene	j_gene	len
ASSGGAGVYNEQF	TRBV10-2	TRBJ2-1	13
ASSEGGSGRSNEQF	TRBV6-1	TRBJ2-1	14
ASSEGGYYNEQF	TRBV6-1	TRBJ2-1	12
ASSEDLAATYGYT	TRBV2	TRBJ1-2	13
ASSSGAGANVLT	TRBV18	TRBJ2-6	12
ASSPGAGGNTGELF	TRBV18	TRBJ2-2	14
ASSPTTDTQY	TRBV9	TRBJ2-3	10
SVHRAGEQF	TRBV29-1	TRBJ2-1	9
ASSFSGSRNEKLF	TRBV5-1	TRBJ1-4	13
ARIGLLLNTEAF	TRBV5-3	TRBJ1-1	12
ASSTGTGGETQY	TRBV5-8	TRBJ2-5	12
ASSTNNEKLF	TRBV21-1	TRBJ1-4	10
ASSVASSGRPYEQY	TRBV9	TRBJ2-7	14
ASSSGQPLYGYT	TRBV19	TRBJ1-2	12
ASSLRGGPAVQETQY	TRBV5-4	TRBJ2-5	15
ASRRGDTDTQY	TRBV5-1	TRBJ2-3	11
ASSPNVGNSYEQY	TRBV18	TRBJ2-7	13
ASSPGGAGVGETQY	TRBV7-2	TRBJ2-5	14
ATTLTSLNTGELF	TRBV5-4	TRBJ2-2	13
ASSPTDSLGGIQY	TRBV18	TRBJ2-4	13
SVRQVNYEQY	TRBV29-1	TRBJ2-7	10
ASSDRERQPQH	TRBV6-6	TRBJ1-5	11